Presented here are 17 T cell receptor beta chains from one specimen sequenced in a study of Ad26.COV2.S vaccination and SARS-CoV-2 variants. Specified treatment: roughly 20 received Ad26.COV2.S at low or high dose, single or two shots; several received placebo; per-sample allocation not given. At day 63 after the first vaccine or placebo injection, samples were drawn. Here immunoSEQ multiplex PCR was the method, and the copy in TCRdb shows in-frame clones only, minus some. Here the sample spans some 520,000 clones, 87% being singletons. This sample comprised peripheral blood, obtained in a trial of Ad26.COV2.S vaccine versus placebo. These receptors all come from a person aged 18-65 years who received the Ad26.COV2.S COVID-19 vaccine or a placebo.

The CDR3: CAILSKQGNTEAFF. The CDR3 bases are TGTGCCATCCTAAGTAAGCAGGGGAACACTGAAGCTTTCTTT. This sequence joins TRBV10-3 and TRBJ1-1; a weak D match, TRBD1 (5 bases). CDR3 length: 14 amino acids. Trimming took 8 bases from V and 1 from J, leaving 14 bases between them. Germline lookup yields CDR1 ENHRY and CDR2 SYGVKD.

J is TRBJ2-1 and V is TRBV28; the match to TRBD2 covers 7 bases. The V and J ends lost 5 bases and 7 bases, in that order; junction bases with no gene match: 11. Germline CDR1 MDHEN, CDR2 SYDVKM. This CDR3 comprises 15 residues. The CDR3 here is CASSPRRTSANEQFF. CDR3 nucleotides: TGTGCCAGCAGTCCACGTCGGACTAGTGCGAATGAGCAGTTCTTC. The full variable domain, its missing parts supplied by reference TRBV28 and TRBJ2-1, is DVKVTQSSRYLVKRTGEKVFLECVQDMDHENMFWYRQDPGLGLRLIYFSYDVKMKEKGDIPEGYSVSREKKERFSLILESASTNQTSMYLCASSPRRTSANEQFFGPGTRLTVL.

The chain recombines TRBV7-2 with TRBJ2-7, with TRBD2 as a possible D gene (5 bases). The germline V gene has CDR1 SGHTA and CDR2 FQGNSA. The CDR3 extends over 12 amino acids. In nucleotides, the CDR3 is TGTGGGAAATCAGAGGGCTCCTACGAGCAGTACTTC. Protein: CGKSEGSYEQYF.

The V call is TRBV15, the J call TRBJ1-1; D possibly corresponds to TRBD1 (5 bases). With 0 bases removed from V and 6 bases from J, the gap between germline ends came to 14 bases. The CDR3 runs to 15 residues. In germline, CDR1 is LNHNV, CDR2 YYDKDF (reference sequence). CDR3: CATSRDGTPGAEAFF. The CDR3 DNA reads TGTGCCACCAGCAGAGACGGGACTCCTGGGGCTGAAGCTTTCTTT.

The V and J genes are TRBV12-5 and TRBJ1-2; 7 bases fit TRBD1. Germline CDR1 and CDR2: LGHNT and FRNRAP. V was clipped by 5 bases and J by 6 bases; unmatched bases: 6. The CDR3 is made up of 13 amino acids. The CDR3 DNA reads as TGTGCTAGTGGTATATCAGGGGGGGATGGCTACACCTTC. It encodes CASGISGGDGYTF.

The CDR3 DNA reads as TGTGCCACCAACCCCTCGGGGGGGGCAACCTACAATGAGCAGTTCTTC. Encoded protein: CATNPSGGATYNEQFF. This chain links TRBV28 with TRBJ2-1; 8 nucleotides line up with TRBD2. Germline lookup yields CDR1 MDHEN and CDR2 SYDVKM. CDR3 length: 16 amino acids. Trimming removed 10 bases from V and 2 bases from J; junction bases left unmatched: 13.

This chain connects TRBV5-8 to TRBJ1-5, with D unresolved. CDR3 length equals 14 residues. Looked up from germline, CDR1 is SGHTS and CDR2 is YDEGEE. The V end lost 2 bases, the J end lost 5 bases, and 11 bases lay between the germline ends. This CDR3 reads CASSFPNSDQPQHF. The CDR3 nucleotides are TGTGCCAGCAGCTTTCCCAATAGTGATCAGCCCCAGCATTTT.

The V call is TRBV6-5, the J call TRBJ1-5, with 7 positions matching TRBD1. Germline loops: CDR1 MNHEY, CDR2 SVGAGI. This CDR3 comprises 14 residues. V shed 5 bases and J 2 bases; nucleotides not matched to a gene: 3. Written as DNA, the CDR3 is TGTGCCAGCAGTCGGACAGGCGGCAATCAGCCCCAGCATTTT. Its translation is CASSRTGGNQPQHF.

The J gene is TRBJ2-1, the V gene TRBV27; maybe TRBD2 (6 bases). V lost 5 bases and J 5 bases, leaving 10 bases between the germline ends. Germline CDR1 is MNHEY and CDR2 is SMNVEV (reference sequence). The CDR3 consists of 13 residues. Here the CDR3 reads CASSIGTHNEQFF. CDR3 bases: TGTGCCAGCAGTATCGGGACTCACAATGAGCAGTTCTTC.

The chain uses TRBV5-1 and TRBJ2-7; maybe TRBD1 (6 bases). V was cut by 0 bases and J by 2 bases, with 15 bases left in between. In germline, CDR1 is SGHRS, CDR2 YFSETQ. The CDR3 has 16 residues. The CDR3 DNA reads TGCGCCAGCAGCTTGGAAGGGGCAGGGGCCGCCTACGAGCAGTACTTC. Encoded protein: CASSLEGAGAAYEQYF.

The chain links TRBV18 to TRBJ2-1, with D possibly TRBD2 on 7 matching bases. The CDR3 is made up of 15 amino acids. Germline CDR1 and CDR2: KGHSH and LQKENI. V lost 5 bases and J 7 bases, leaving 18 bases between the germline ends. The CDR3 DNA reads TGTGCCAGCTCAGATACAGGGCGGGGGAAGAATGAGCAGTTCTTC. Its translation: CASSDTGRGKNEQFF.

The rearrangement joins TRBV2 to TRBJ2-1; TRBD2 matches at 10 bases. Trimming removed 0 bases from V and 2 bases from J; junction bases left unmatched: 1. CDR3 length equals 16 residues. Germline assignment: CDR1 SNHLY and CDR2 FYNNEI. The CDR3 loop is CASSEALAGPYNEQFF. CDR3 sequence (DNA): TGTGCCAGCAGTGAAGCACTAGCGGGGCCCTACAATGAGCAGTTCTTC. The variable domain in full, completed from reference TRBV2 and TRBJ2-1, reads EPEVTQTPSHQVTQMGQEVILRCVPISNHLYFYWYRQILGQKVEFLVSFYNNEISEKSEIFDDQFSVERPDGSNFTLKIRSTKLEDSAMYFCASSEALAGPYNEQFFGPGTRLTVL.

The rearrangement joins TRBV19 to TRBJ2-1; D ambiguous. CDR3 length: 16 amino acids. Germline CDR1 is LNHDA and CDR2 is SQIVND (reference sequence). V was pared by 0 bases and J by 2 bases, with 11 bases between. The CDR3 protein is CASSIDGARAYNEQFF. As DNA, the CDR3 is TGTGCCAGTAGTATAGATGGTGCCCGGGCCTACAATGAGCAGTTCTTC.

The chain uses TRBV9 and TRBJ2-5; 8 bases fit TRBD2. CDR1 SGDLS and CDR2 YYNGEE come from the germline V gene. The length of the CDR3 is 13 residues. With V trimmed by 2 bases and J by 7 bases, 4 bases remained unmatched. The CDR3 nucleotides read TGTGCCAGCAGCGTCGGCCGGGAGGGGACCCAGTACTTC. It codes for CASSVGREGTQYF.

The J gene is TRBJ2-7, the V gene TRBV28; TRBD1 agrees at 10 bases. This CDR3 spans 14 amino acids. CDR1 and CDR2 from the germline V gene are MDHEN and SYDVKM. J gave up 4 bases and V 7 bases, and 7 bases lay outside the gene matches. The CDR3 DNA sequence: TGTGCCAGCAAGGCGGGGACAGGGGCTTACGAGCAGTACTTC. Translated, it gives CASKAGTGAYEQYF.

The J gene is TRBJ1-1, the V gene TRBV11-3, with unresolved D. The germline gives CDR1 SGHNT, CDR2 YENEEA. The CDR3 length is 13 residues. V shed 5 bases and J shed 0 bases, with 7 bases lying between them. The CDR3 nucleotides are TGTGCCAGCAGCCGTAACCTGAACACTGAAGCTTTCTTT. This translates into CASSRNLNTEAFF.

The chain uses TRBV28 and TRBJ2-7; 7 nucleotides align to TRBD1. Per the germline V gene, CDR1 is MDHEN and CDR2 is SYDVKM. V lost 5 bases, J lost 1 base, and 8 bases stayed unmatched. The CDR3 contains 15 residues. The CDR3 region is CASSLGTAKSYEQYF. In nucleotides, the CDR3 is TGTGCCAGCAGTCTCGGGACAGCCAAATCCTACGAGCAGTACTTC.